A selection of T cell receptor beta chains follows, all from one sample in a study of blood T cell repertoires in COVID-19. Using immunoSEQ multiplex PCR, the repertoire was profiled, and TCRdb retains in-frame clones only, with some absent. The table has about 380,000 clones, 90% seen once. Material: peripheral blood. All receptors derive from a man in his late teens or twenties with active or convalescent COVID-19. CDR3s include the opening cysteine and the closing phenylalanine or tryptophan. The order of the fields is D gene, J gene, clone size, V gene, CDR3 length, CDR3 DNA, CDR3 protein. A D gene is named only where the DNA matches it firmly. The listing skips clone size in some rows; elsewhere it reads once, few, many or a size class.

D: TRBD2
J: TRBJ2-3
size: -
V: TRBV3-1/TRBV3-2
length: 14
DNA: TGTGCCAGCAGGCGGCGGGAGGCCACAGATACGCAGTATTTT
CDR3: CASRRREATDTQYF

D: -
J: TRBJ2-1
size: few
V: TRBV6-5
length: 15
DNA: TGTGCCAGCAGCCGAAGGGCTTCAGGGGAAAATGAGCAGTTCTTC
CDR3: CASSRRASGENEQFF

D: -
J: TRBJ2-5
size: -
V: TRBV5-1
length: 12
DNA: TGCGCCAGCAGCTCGGAAGTAGGGGCCCAGTACTTC
CDR3: CASSSEVGAQYF

D: -
J: TRBJ1-2
size: -
V: TRBV19
length: 12
DNA: TGTGCCAGTAGTATCGACACCTATGGCTACACCTTC
CDR3: CASSIDTYGYTF

D: -
J: TRBJ1-1
size: -
V: TRBV12-3/TRBV12-4
length: 13
DNA: TGTGCCAGCAGTTCAGGGGAGCACACTGAAGCTTTCTTT
CDR3: CASSSGEHTEAFF

D: TRBD2
J: TRBJ2-1
size: -
V: TRBV25-1
length: 14
DNA: TGTGCCAGCAAAGGGACTAGCTCCTACAATGAGCAGTTCTTC
CDR3: CASKGTSSYNEQFF

D: -
J: TRBJ1-5
size: -
V: TRBV19
length: 18
DNA: TGTGCCAGTAGGCGGGGGTTCACGGACCAATATAGCAATCAGCCCCAGCATTTT
CDR3: CASRRGFTDQYSNQPQHF

D: -
J: TRBJ2-7
size: -
V: TRBV6-2/TRBV6-3
length: 13
DNA: TGTGCCAGCAGTTTAGATAAAACCTACGAGCAGTACTTC
CDR3: CASSLDKTYEQYF

D: TRBD1
J: TRBJ2-7
size: -
V: TRBV29-1
length: 13
DNA: TGCAGCTTTGTGGGACAGGGGCTCTACGAGCAGTACTTC
CDR3: CSFVGQGLYEQYF

D: TRBD2
J: TRBJ2-1
size: once
V: TRBV14
length: 17
DNA: TGTGCCAGCAGCCACCCGGGACTAGCGGGAGGGGCCAATGAGCAGTTCTTC
CDR3: CASSHPGLAGGANEQFF

D: -
J: TRBJ2-2
size: -
V: TRBV23-1
length: 20
DNA: TGCGCCAGCAGCAGTCTAGGTTTCCTACCGTCAGCTTTTCCTACCGGGGAGCTGTTTTTT
CDR3: CASSSLGFLPSAFPTGELFF

D: -
J: TRBJ1-2
size: -
V: TRBV5-1
length: 14
DNA: TGCGCCAGCAGCTTGTTGGGCAGTAACTATGGCTACACCTTC
CDR3: CASSLLGSNYGYTF

D: -
J: TRBJ1-2
size: -
V: TRBV3-1/TRBV3-2
length: 16
DNA: TGTGCCAGCAGCACCCGGGACAAGGCGGGGGGGAATGGCTACACCTTC
CDR3: CASSTRDKAGGNGYTF

D: -
J: TRBJ1-1
size: -
V: TRBV27
length: 12
DNA: TGTGCCAGCAGTTCCATGAACACTGAAGCTTTCTTT
CDR3: CASSSMNTEAFF

D: -
J: TRBJ1-6
size: few
V: TRBV5-1
length: 15
DNA: TGCGCCAGCCGCCCCATGAGCTCCTATAATTCACCCCTCCACTTT
CDR3: CASRPMSSYNSPLHF

D: -
J: TRBJ1-6
size: -
V: TRBV30
length: 13
DNA: TGTGCCTGGAGCTCCGAAACCAGGTCACCCCTCCACTTT
CDR3: CAWSSETRSPLHF

D: TRBD1
J: TRBJ2-4
size: -
V: TRBV9
length: 13
DNA: TGTGCCAGCAGCTTTAACAGGGGAGACATTCAGTACTTC
CDR3: CASSFNRGDIQYF

D: -
J: TRBJ1-1
size: few
V: TRBV7-9
length: 16
DNA: TGTGCCAGCAGCTTAGCCCCCCGGGGGGCTCAAACTGAAGCTTTCTTT
CDR3: CASSLAPRGAQTEAFF

D: TRBD1
J: TRBJ2-7
size: many
V: TRBV9
length: 17
DNA: TGTGCCAGAGAAGGACAGGGGCGACCCCGCGCAGTCCACGAGCAGTACTTC
CDR3: CAREGQGRPRAVHEQYF

D: -
J: TRBJ2-1
size: -
V: TRBV27
length: 15
DNA: TGTGCCAGCAGTTTACAGGGGTCGGCCTACAATGAGCAGTTCTTC
CDR3: CASSLQGSAYNEQFF

D: TRBD1
J: TRBJ1-3
size: -
V: TRBV9
length: 16
DNA: TGTGCCAGCAGCGTAGGGACAGGAACATCTGGAAACACCATATATTTT
CDR3: CASSVGTGTSGNTIYF

D: TRBD2
J: TRBJ2-5
size: -
V: TRBV10-3
length: 15
DNA: TGTGCCACGAAAACTAGCGGGGGGTACCAAGAGACCCAGTACTTC
CDR3: CATKTSGGYQETQYF

D: -
J: TRBJ1-1
size: -
V: TRBV5-1
length: 12
DNA: TGCGCCAGCAGCTTTGGAGACACTGAAGCTTTCTTT
CDR3: CASSFGDTEAFF

D: -
J: TRBJ1-1
size: few
V: TRBV18
length: 13
DNA: TGTGCCAGCTCACCAAGCGGGAACACTGAAGCTTTCTTT
CDR3: CASSPSGNTEAFF

D: TRBD1
J: TRBJ2-7
size: -
V: TRBV9
length: 13
DNA: TGTGCCAGCGGCCGGGACAGGGATTACGAGCAGTACTTC
CDR3: CASGRDRDYEQYF

D: -
J: TRBJ1-3
size: -
V: TRBV11-2
length: 16
DNA: TGTGCCAGCAGCTTAGTTTCAGGGTTCGGTGGAAACACCATATATTTT
CDR3: CASSLVSGFGGNTIYF

D: -
J: TRBJ2-5
size: -
V: TRBV19
length: 13
DNA: TGTGCCAGTAGTAGAGACAAACAAGAGACCCAGTACTTC
CDR3: CASSRDKQETQYF

D: -
J: TRBJ2-1
size: -
V: TRBV18
length: 17
DNA: TGTGCCAGCTCACCAGTATCCAGGCAGGGGCCTAGCGGTGAGCAGTTCTTC
CDR3: CASSPVSRQGPSGEQFF

D: -
J: TRBJ1-4
size: -
V: TRBV14
length: 14
DNA: TGTGCCAGCAGCCAATGGACATGGGATGAAAAACTGTTTTTT
CDR3: CASSQWTWDEKLFF

D: TRBD1
J: TRBJ1-2
size: -
V: TRBV9
length: 14
DNA: TGTGCCAGCAGCGTCTTGGACAGGGACTATGGCTACACCTTC
CDR3: CASSVLDRDYGYTF

D: TRBD1
J: TRBJ1-3
size: few
V: TRBV7-9
length: 16
DNA: TGTGCCAGCAGCTTGGCAGGGGGCTCCTCTGGAAACACCATATATTTT
CDR3: CASSLAGGSSGNTIYF

D: TRBD1
J: TRBJ2-3
size: -
V: TRBV7-9
length: 15
DNA: TGTGCCAGCAGCTCCGCAGGGGGCGTCGCAGATACGCAGTATTTT
CDR3: CASSSAGGVADTQYF

D: -
J: TRBJ2-1
size: -
V: TRBV27
length: 15
DNA: TGTGCCAGCAGTCCAGACCGGGACCTTCGCAGGGGGCAGTTCTTC
CDR3: CASSPDRDLRRGQFF

D: -
J: TRBJ2-3
size: -
V: TRBV19
length: 16
DNA: TGTGCCAGTACCCCACTCGGGTCCCTTAGCACAGATACGCAGTATTTT
CDR3: CASTPLGSLSTDTQYF

D: TRBD1
J: TRBJ1-4
size: -
V: TRBV5-1
length: 13
DNA: TGCGCCAGCAGCTGGACAGGGGATGAAAAACTGTTTTTT
CDR3: CASSWTGDEKLFF

D: TRBD1
J: TRBJ1-3
size: once
V: TRBV4-1
length: 18
DNA: TGCGCCAGCAGCCAAGAGGAAACAGGGGCGCCTTCTGGAAACACCATATATTTT
CDR3: CASSQEETGAPSGNTIYF

D: -
J: TRBJ2-5
size: -
V: TRBV4-2
length: 16
DNA: TGTGCCAGCAGCCAAGAAGACGGCGGGTTAGGAGAGACCCAGTACTTC
CDR3: CASSQEDGGLGETQYF

D: TRBD1
J: TRBJ2-2
size: -
V: TRBV15
length: 18
DNA: TGTGCCACCAGCTCGGTGACAGGGGTCGTCGCGAACACCGGGGAGCTGTTTTTT
CDR3: CATSSVTGVVANTGELFF

D: TRBD1
J: TRBJ1-2
size: -
V: TRBV5-1
length: 15
DNA: TGCGCCAGCAGCTTGGAGGGACAGGGGCGTTATGGCTACACCTTC
CDR3: CASSLEGQGRYGYTF

D: -
J: TRBJ1-2
size: -
V: TRBV5-1
length: 14
DNA: TGCGCCAGCAGCTTGGTTGGAGGGACCTATGGCTACACCTTC
CDR3: CASSLVGGTYGYTF

D: -
J: TRBJ2-7
size: -
V: TRBV5-1
length: 13
DNA: TGCGCCAGCAGCTTGAGCGGTACCTACGAGCAGTACTTC
CDR3: CASSLSGTYEQYF

D: -
J: TRBJ1-5
size: -
V: TRBV4-1
length: 15
DNA: TGCGCCAGCAGCCAGCCGGGACAACGCAATCAGCCCCAGCATTTT
CDR3: CASSQPGQRNQPQHF

D: TRBD2
J: TRBJ2-1
size: -
V: TRBV5-4
length: 18
DNA: TGTGCCAGCAGCCAGGGGTTTGGACTAGCGGAAGCCGGCAATGAGCAGTTCTTC
CDR3: CASSQGFGLAEAGNEQFF

D: TRBD1
J: TRBJ1-6
size: -
V: TRBV27
length: 17
DNA: TGTGCCAGCAGTGTAAGACAGGGTCAGCCCTATAATTCACCCCTCCACTTT
CDR3: CASSVRQGQPYNSPLHF

D: -
J: TRBJ1-6
size: -
V: TRBV25-1
length: 15
DNA: TGTGCCAGCAGTGAATTATCCTCCTATAATTCACCCCTCCACTTT
CDR3: CASSELSSYNSPLHF

D: -
J: TRBJ2-7
size: -
V: TRBV9
length: 15
DNA: TGTGCCAGCAGCCCGAAGCATTCACTGACCTACGAGCAGTACTTC
CDR3: CASSPKHSLTYEQYF

D: -
J: TRBJ1-2
size: once
V: TRBV7-9
length: 15
DNA: TGTGCCAGCAGCCCCGCGCCGGTAAGCCTCTATGGCTACACCTTC
CDR3: CASSPAPVSLYGYTF

D: -
J: TRBJ2-3
size: -
V: TRBV5-5
length: 12
DNA: TGTGCCAGCAGTATTCAGACAGATACGCAGTATTTT
CDR3: CASSIQTDTQYF